The 11 T cell receptor beta chains given below trace back to one sample, sequenced in a study of blood T cells in healthy people across ages. A second PCR, run for about 6 to 12 cycles, used a sample-barcoded 5' primer plus a J-beta primer mix. Each CDR3 protein gets one entry after TCRdb re-called the 5' RACE reads with MiXCR. This table holds roughly 500,000 distinct CDR3 sequences, roughly 29% found once. Input material: blood. The source is a woman aged 65 to 85 in good health.

Only a few counts were recorded for this clonotype. The chain has TRBV27 and TRBJ2-5; D assignment may be TRBD1 or TRBD2 (5 bases each). V was pared by 4 bases and J by 6 bases, with 12 bases between. Germline values: CDR1 MNHEY, CDR2 SMNVEV (reference sequence). This CDR3 has 13 residues. CDR3 in amino acids: CASSSRGVKTQYF. The CDR3 DNA is TGTGCCAGCAGTTCTAGAGGGGTGAAGACCCAGTACTTC.

This clonotype was detected ten times or more. This CDR3 reads CSASLSSAKNIQYF. In DNA, the CDR3 is TGCAGTGCTAGTCTCTCCTCGGCCAAAAACATTCAGTACTTC. The V gene is TRBV20-1, the J gene TRBJ2-4; D gene uncertain. The CDR3 runs 14 residues. Trimming cost V 3 bases and J 1 base, with 10 bases left between them. Germline-derived CDR1 and CDR2 are DFQATT and SNEGSKA (reference sequence).

This clonotype was counted a few times. V gene TRBV6-2 or TRBV6-3 combines with J gene TRBJ1-1; D remains unclear. CDR1 MNHEY and CDR2 SVGEGT come from the germline V gene. Trimming shortened V by 1 base and J by 11 bases, and 11 bases separated the two germline ends. This CDR3 has 12 residues. The CDR3 bases are TGTGCCAGCAGTTACTACTGGGATTGGGCTTTCTTT. Translated, it gives CASSYYWDWAFF.

CDR3 DNA: TGTGCCAGCGTTCTACGCCCTGGGGGGGTACTAGCCAAAAACATTCAGTACTTC. Translated: CASVLRPGGVLAKNIQYF. V is TRBV2 and J is TRBJ2-4, with TRBD2 matching 7 bases. Looked up from germline, CDR1 is SNHLY and CDR2 is FYNNEI. Losses at the gene ends were 8 bases for V and 0 bases for J; bases not matched to a gene: 16. This CDR3 region has 18 residues.

At least ten counts were recorded for this clonotype. The chain employs TRBV18 and TRBJ1-6; possibly TRBD1 for D (6 bases). The CDR3 covers 15 residues. CDR1 is KGHSH, CDR2 LQKENI, per germline. Deletions cut 5 bases from V and 3 bases from J, with 11 bases between. CDR3 coding DNA: TGTGCCAGCTCAGAGACAGGAGGCTATAATTCACCCCTCCACTTT. Its translation is CASSETGGYNSPLHF.

Note on this clonotype: A junction boundary mismatches the germline segment, possibly from a read error. The rearrangement uses TRBV7-2 and TRBJ2-5; 7 nucleotides match TRBD2. The J call may not be correct, given that the DNA end is closer to TRBJ2-1. CDR1 SGHTA and CDR2 FQGNSA come from the germline V gene. There are 14 residues in the CDR3. The CDR3 bases are TGTGCCGGCAGCGATGGACTAGACGTTAGTGAGCAGTTCTTC. Encoded protein: CAGSDGLDVSEQFF.

This CDR3 reads CSASQGVSGYTF. DNA for the CDR3: TGCAGTGCTAGTCAGGGGGTTAGTGGCTACACCTTC. This rearrangement joins TRBV20-1 to TRBJ1-2, with 7 nucleotides matching TRBD1. V shed 3 bases and J 7 bases; nucleotides not matched to a gene: 5. Germline lookup yields CDR1 DFQATT and CDR2 SNEGSKA (reference sequence). The length of the CDR3 is 12 residues.

This clonotype was detected many times. CDR3 nucleotide sequence: TGTGCCAGCAGGCCAGGGGGTAGCACAGATACGCAGTATTTT. This codes for CASRPGGSTDTQYF. The chain is built from TRBV6-5 and TRBJ2-3; TRBD1 agrees at 7 bases. Germline V lookup: CDR1 MNHEY, CDR2 SVGAGI. The CDR3 is 14 residues long. V was clipped by 6 bases and J by 0 bases; unmatched bases: 3.

This rearrangement joins TRBV29-1 to TRBJ2-5; 9 positions match TRBD1. Losses at the gene ends were 4 bases for V and 10 bases for J; bases not matched to a gene: 13. The germline CDR1 and CDR2 sequences are SQVTM and ANQGSEA. The CDR3 loop spans 14 amino acids. The CDR3 DNA follows: TGCAGCGTTGGACCCGGGACAGGGTCATGGATCCAGTACTTC. Its protein is CSVGPGTGSWIQYF.

This clonotype was picked up a small number of times. This chain links TRBV5-1 with TRBJ1-5; possibly TRBD1 for D (5 bases). This CDR3 comprises 11 residues. V was cut by 4 bases and J by 11 bases, with 10 bases left in between. Germline V gene sequence: CDR1 SGHRS, CDR2 YFSETQ. CDR3 sequence (DNA): TGCGCCAGCAGCCCCTCGGGGGCCCAGCATTTT. As protein: CASSPSGAQHF.

There are a few counts of this clonotype. The V and J genes are TRBV2 and TRBJ1-1, with 8 bases fitting TRBD1. The germline V gene has CDR1 SNHLY and CDR2 FYNNEI. V gave up 5 bases and J gave up 3 bases; unmatched junction bases: 5. The CDR3 covers 14 residues. The CDR3 is CASSIRGPDTEAFF. The DNA of the CDR3 is TGTGCCAGCAGTATCAGGGGGCCCGACACTGAAGCTTTCTTT.